Below, 8 T cell receptor beta chains from the same sample are listed, as sequenced in a study of identical twins (dated by TCRdb to about 2016). Library preparation employed 5' RACE. Sequencing took place on an Illumina HiSeq 2000. The public reads were reanalyzed by TCRdb: fastp trimming at Q25, MiXCR alignment, in-frame beta chains only. Rows with a matching CDR3 protein are joined into one entry that keeps the most common DNA and genes. The sample contains a few hundred thousand distinct CDR3 sequences, more than 9.5% of them found a single time. The ten biggest clones cover 4% to 5% of the sample. A further study also used this sample, focusing on yellow fever vaccine responses in identical twins.

The sequenced material came from memory (CD45RO+) T cells sorted from blood. The sample's cell subset or site label is to be understood as: CD45RO+ enriched T cells. These receptors all stem from a woman under 30 in good health.

V is TRBV18 and J is TRBJ2-1, with unresolved D. The CDR3 spans 15 residues. Trimming took 0 bases from V and 0 from J, leaving 6 bases between them. From germline, CDR1 is KGHSH and CDR2 LQKENI. Written as DNA, the CDR3 is TGTGCCAGCTCACCACCAACGAGCTCCTACAATGAGCAGTTCTTC. It codes for CASSPPTSSYNEQFF.

This clonotype was counted only a few times. This chain links TRBV20-1 with TRBJ2-5, with 7 bases lining up with TRBD1. V lost 2 bases, J lost 4 bases, and 4 bases stayed unmatched. The CDR3 is 13 residues long. Per the germline V gene, CDR1 is DFQATT and CDR2 is SNEGSKA (reference sequence). The CDR3 loop reads CSARPTGVETQYF. For the CDR3, the DNA is TGCAGTGCTAGACCCACAGGGGTAGAGACCCAGTACTTC.

This clonotype was counted ten times or more. The chain links TRBV4-2 to TRBJ2-3; 13 positions agree with TRBD2. Germline trimming cut 0 bases from V and 1 base from J; bases unmatched to any gene: 1. This CDR3 has 17 amino acids. CDR1 and CDR2 from the germline V gene are LGHNA and YNFKEQ. The CDR3 DNA is TGTGCCAGCAGCCAAGAACTAGCGGGGGGGGGCACAGATACGCAGTATTTT. Translated: CASSQELAGGGTDTQYF.

This clonotype was seen a handful of times. The CDR3 here is CASSVDGQAVETQYF. CDR3 DNA: TGTGCCAGCAGCGTAGACGGACAGGCGGTGGAGACCCAGTACTTC. This rearrangement joins TRBV9 to TRBJ2-5, with 7 bases matching TRBD1. The V gene's germline CDR1 is SGDLS and CDR2 YYNGEE. This CDR3 region has 15 residues. The junction had 7 bases not matched to a gene; V was cut back by 0 bases and J by 5 bases. The full variable domain, its missing parts supplied by reference TRBV9 and TRBJ2-5, is DSGVTQTPKHLITATGQRVTLRCSPRSGDLSVYWYQQSLDQGLQFLIQYYNGEERAKGNILERFSAQQFPDLHSELNLSSLELGDSALYFCASSVDGQAVETQYFGPGTRLLVL.

J is TRBJ2-2 and V is TRBV4-3; no definite D call. Trimming cost V 5 bases and J 0 bases, with 13 bases left between them. CDR1 and CDR2 from the germline V gene are LGHNA and YSLEER. The CDR3 is made up of 16 amino acids. CDR3 loop: CASSLGLGANTGELFF. For the CDR3, the DNA is TGCGCCAGCAGCTTGGGTCTGGGCGCGAACACCGGGGAGCTGTTTTTT.

This clonotype has a handful of counts. The CDR3 bases are TGCAGTGCTAGAGATCGGACAGGGTGGTCCTACGAGCAGTACTTC. It specifies CSARDRTGWSYEQYF. The chain joins TRBV20-1 to TRBJ2-7; 8 bases fit TRBD1. Trimming cost V 0 bases and J 1 base; bases outside gene matches: 5. The CDR3 is made up of 15 amino acids. The germline gives CDR1 DFQATT, CDR2 SNEGSKA (reference sequence).

The chain uses TRBV20-1 and TRBJ2-5; no clear D. V shed 4 bases and J shed 1 base, with 13 bases lying between them. CDR1 is DFQATT and CDR2 is SNEGSKA in the germline V gene (reference sequence). CDR3 length equals 14 residues. The CDR3 reads CSAMGRPLQETQYF. The CDR3 DNA follows: TGCAGTGCTATGGGCAGGCCTCTCCAAGAGACCCAGTACTTC.

This clonotype was recorded a few times. The gene calls are TRBV5-6 and TRBJ2-2; D call uncertain. With 4 bases removed from V and 5 bases from J, the gap between germline ends came to 12 bases. The CDR3 covers 14 residues. Germline CDR1 is SGHDT and CDR2 is YYEEEE. CDR3: CASSLSRVTGELFF. In nucleotides, the CDR3 is TGTGCCAGCAGCCTCTCTAGGGTAACCGGGGAGCTGTTTTTT.